This T cell receptor beta chain is drawn from a study of Ad26.COV2.S vaccination and SARS-CoV-2 variants. Study information: It was the COV1001 Ad26.COV2.S trial arm that included the donor.

The CDR3 has 13 residues. V gave up 0 bases and J gave up 6 bases, with 9 bases separating them. Germline V lookup: CDR1 SGHNT, CDR2 YYREEE (reference sequence). As to treatment: some 20 received Ad26.COV2.S at low or high dose, single or two shots; a few received placebo; per-sample allocation not given. Samples analyzed were those drawn on day 63 after the first vaccine or placebo injection. An Ad26 vector expressing Wuhan-strain SARS-CoV-2 spike constituted the vaccine. The method was immunoSEQ multiplex PCR; TCRdb's version includes in-frame clones alone and lacks a portion of them. The sample carries 500,000 or so clones, about 83% recorded once.

The source was peripheral blood, collected in a trial of Ad26.COV2.S vaccine versus placebo. This clonotype originated in a person aged 18-65 years who received the Ad26.COV2.S COVID-19 vaccine or a placebo. The genes are TRBV5-4 and TRBJ1-2; the D is unclear. In DNA, the CDR3 is TGTGCCAGCAGCTTGGTCCAGGACCATGGCTACACCTTC. As protein: CASSLVQDHGYTF.